This TCR beta chain derives from a study of metastatic and nonmetastatic thyroid tumors (dated by TCRdb to 2019 to 2021). For context, the study as a whole: For patients with malignant and with benign thyroid disease, the researchers compared repertoires between peripheral blood samples and tumor or nodule tissue samples. The study at large found these results: In both blood and tumor samples, TCR beta diversity was reported to be significantly higher in malignant tumors than in benign nodules.

None of the patients had been given any treatment before thyroid surgery. Using T-cell receptor beta sequencing, the study looked back at clinical samples from patients collected from 2012 to 2018. The trim is 1 base for V and 1 base for J, with a gap of 5 bases between the germline ends. The cysteine opens and the phenylalanine closes a CDR3 of 13 amino acids. Just CDR3 DNA is preserved here, 39 bases in frame from base 1. CDR1 is given as SGDLS and CDR2 as YYNGEE, both from the germline V gene. Libraries were made using PCR. TCRdb shows the sequencer as Illumina HiSeq 4000. The TCR beta-chain CDR3 region of each patient was profiled by high-throughput sequencing. The authors' pipeline ran thus. Drawing on CDR3 differences between clinicopathological groups, the researchers built a classifier meant to tell apart patients with distant-metastatic papillary thyroid cancer. To measure repertoire diversity the researchers used the Shannon index, while the Morisita-Horn index served to gauge how similar the tumor and blood repertoires were. TCRdb cleaned the public reads at Q25 with fastp, built clones with MiXCR and kept in-frame beta chains. The V and J calls and clone size are TCRdb's, not the authors'. This sample comprises approximately 9,900 clones, around 9.9% of them detected only once. 7.6% of the sample belongs to the ten largest clones.

This clone showed up many times. There is no known antigen for this receptor. No base-level quality is on record; no much larger clone is a single base apart. This same CDR3 is encoded by further DNA sequences in the sample. Sequencing was done on a sample of tumor tissue. Recombination linked TRBV9 to TRBJ2-5; the best D guess is TRBD1, with 5 bases matching. This clonotype originated in a female donor with papillary thyroid cancer or a benign thyroid nodule (not recorded which). Some clones in this sample may be carry-over from other donors' samples. The CDR3 region has the sequence CASSVRGQETQYF. The nucleotide sequence reads as follows: TGTGCCAGCAGCGTAAGGGGCCAAGAGACCCAGTACTTC.